This entry lists 18 T cell receptor beta chains sequenced from one sample in a study of blood T cell repertoires in COVID-19 (dated by TCRdb to 2018 to 2020). To prepare the library, the immunoSEQ multiplex PCR assay was applied. Entries here come from immuneACCESS through TCRdb and include only in-frame sequences with V and J called. Some clones fail to appear in such tables; in the studies checked, an unresolved V gene covers under half of the shortfall, and the cause of the remainder is unknown. In this sample the table shows under 200,000 clones, roughly 86% of which occur a single time. The ten largest clones capture around 6% of the sample. The specimen was PBMCs or T cells enriched from blood (not recorded which). The receptor source for this set is a man aged 40-49 years with acute COVID-19.

About this clone: The identical CDR3 is also encoded by other nucleotide sequences in the sample. V is TRBV9 and J is TRBJ2-1; D is possibly TRBD1 (5 bases). The CDR3 totals 13 residues. Germline V gene lookup returns CDR1 SGDLS and CDR2 YYNGEE. Trimming removed 4 bases from V and 2 bases from J, with 7 bases in between. The CDR3 protein is CASSSDTYNEQFF. CDR3 nucleotides: TGTGCCAGCAGCTCGGACACCTACAATGAGCAGTTCTTC.

The rearrangement uses TRBV7-2 and TRBJ1-6, with TRBD1 matching over 9 bases. From germline, CDR1 is SGHTA and CDR2 FQGNSA. CDR3 length equals 16 residues. V dropped 5 bases and J dropped 8; count of bases not matched to a gene: 10. The CDR3 coding sequence is TGTGCCAGCAGCCGTAGTTACAGGGGGCGGGATTCACCCCTCCACTTT. This gives the protein CASSRSYRGRDSPLHF.

This chain links TRBV28 with TRBJ2-2; D perhaps matches TRBD2 (6 bases). The CDR3 consists of 13 residues. Trimming cost V 6 bases and J 6 bases, with 11 bases left between them. Germline V gives CDR1 MDHEN, CDR2 SYDVKM. The CDR3 is CASSIAVAGELFF. In DNA form, the CDR3 reads TGTGCCAGCAGCATAGCGGTTGCCGGGGAGCTGTTTTTT.

The chain joins TRBV19 to TRBJ1-5; 12 nucleotides match TRBD1. The germline CDR1 and CDR2 sequences are LNHDA and SQIVND (reference sequence). The CDR3 has 15 residues. Trimming cost V 5 bases and J 7 bases; bases outside gene matches: 6. The CDR3 coding sequence is TGTGCCAGTAGTCCGGGGACAGGGGGCTGGCAGCCCCAGCATTTT. Protein product: CASSPGTGGWQPQHF.

The chain is built from TRBV19 and TRBJ2-1; unclear D gene. The CDR3 consists of 14 residues. V was pared by 4 bases and J by 8 bases, with 15 bases between. Germline V gene lookup returns CDR1 LNHDA and CDR2 SQIVND (reference sequence). CDR3 DNA: TGTGCCAGTAGTACAACCAATGACATATATGAGCAGTTCTTC. Its protein is CASSTTNDIYEQFF.

The chain recombines TRBV5-6 with TRBJ1-2, with D tentatively TRBD1 (5 bases). Trimming removed 1 base from V and 10 bases from J, with 8 bases in between. CDR1 is SGHDT, CDR2 YYEEEE, per germline. This CDR3 region has 11 residues. The CDR3 region has the DNA TGTGCCAGCAGCTTGACGGGACTCTACACCTTC. This encodes CASSLTGLYTF.

This chain uses TRBV4-2 with TRBJ1-4, with 10 bases matching TRBD1. The V gene's germline CDR1 is LGHNA and CDR2 YNFKEQ. V lost 4 bases, J lost 4 bases, and 6 bases stayed unmatched. The CDR3 length is 16 residues. As DNA, the CDR3 is TGTGCCAGCAGCCCTGGTGGGACAGGGGATAATGAAAAACTGTTTTTT. It yields the protein CASSPGGTGDNEKLFF.

The V gene is TRBV27, the J gene TRBJ1-1; a possible D gene is TRBD1 (5 bases). In germline, CDR1 is MNHEY, CDR2 SMNVEV (reference sequence). V shed 2 bases and J shed 5 bases, with 12 bases lying between them. There are 14 residues in the CDR3. This CDR3 reads CASSLMEGLTEAFF. The CDR3 coding sequence is TGTGCCAGCAGTTTAATGGAGGGGTTGACTGAAGCTTTCTTT.

The CDR3 coding sequence is TGTGCCAGCACCGGGACAACGAGAGAGCAGTACTTC. Translated, it gives CASTGTTREQYF. The J gene is TRBJ2-7, the V gene TRBV2; a possible D gene is TRBD1 (6 bases). The CDR3 is 12 amino acids. The V gene's germline CDR1 is SNHLY and CDR2 FYNNEI. V was clipped by 7 bases and J by 7 bases, with 14 bases between them.

This sequence joins TRBV6-1 and TRBJ2-6; D gene unclear. In germline, CDR1 is MNHNS, CDR2 SASEGT. This CDR3 contains 17 residues. V lost 2 bases to trimming and J lost 0 bases, with 11 bases between them. The CDR3 loop reads CASSEPARVSGANVLTF. The CDR3, as DNA: TGTGCCAGCAGTGAACCGGCACGGGTCTCTGGGGCCAACGTCCTGACTTTC.

In this sample, this clone turned up once. CDR3 nucleotides: TGTGCCAGCAATAAAGGACAGGGACGCTACGAGCAGTACTTC. Translation gives CASNKGQGRYEQYF. This sequence joins TRBV2 and TRBJ2-7, with 8 bases fitting TRBD1. Germline V gene data show CDR1 as SNHLY and CDR2 as FYNNEI. After removal of 7 bases from V and 3 bases from J, the junction contained 8 bases not matched to a gene. This CDR3 comprises 14 residues.

V is TRBV28 and J is TRBJ2-7; 9 bases align to TRBD1. The length of the CDR3 is 14 residues. Germline CDR1 is MDHEN and CDR2 is SYDVKM. The trim removed 8 bases at V and 4 bases at J, leaving 9 bases unmatched. CDR3 sequence reads: CASRTRDRVYEQYF. CDR3 in DNA: TGTGCCAGCCGAACCCGGGACAGGGTTTACGAGCAGTACTTC.

The V and J genes are TRBV21-1 and TRBJ2-2; the D call of TRBD2 is as the table states it, not checked on the DNA. TRBV21-1 is recorded as a pseudogene. This CDR3 is 16 amino acids long. This chain's CDR3 is CASSKAAGLGSGELFF. CDR3 DNA sequence: TGTGCCAGCAGCAAAGCGGCGGGTCTAGGATCCGGGGAGCTGTTTTTT.

V and J are TRBV28 and TRBJ2-7, with D tentatively TRBD1 (5 bases). The germline V gene has CDR1 MDHEN and CDR2 SYDVKM. The CDR3 has 13 amino acids. The ends were cut back, 5 bases at V and 12 bases at J, with 20 bases in the middle. The CDR3 region is CASSPLGQGRRYF. DNA of the CDR3: TGTGCCAGCAGTCCCCTTGGTCAGGGTCGCAGGTACTTC.

The chain uses TRBV18 and TRBJ2-1; 8 bases map to TRBD2. This CDR3 is 17 amino acids long. V lost 0 bases to trimming and J lost 7 bases; unmatched junction nucleotides: 11. Germline V gene data show CDR1 as KGHSH and CDR2 as LQKENI. CDR3 bases: TGTGCCAGCTCACCACCGGCAGGGACTAGGGTTGCGAATGAGCAGTTCTTC. It translates to CASSPPAGTRVANEQFF.

V usage is TRBV20-1 and J usage is TRBJ2-7, with a weak D call TRBD2 (6 bases). The CDR3 has 11 amino acids. Germline CDR1 is DFQATT and CDR2 is SNEGSKA (reference sequence). The ends were cut back, 5 bases at V and 8 bases at J, with 13 bases in the middle. The CDR3 nucleotides read TGCAGTGCTGTCGTGGGGACTCAGCAGTACTTC. Its protein product is CSAVVGTQQYF.

The rearrangement joins TRBV3-1 (or the pseudogene TRBV3-2) to TRBJ1-1, with 7 bases identical to TRBD1. V lost 1 base to trimming and J lost 5 bases; unmatched junction nucleotides: 10. CDR3 length equals 16 residues. From germline, CDR1 is LGHDT and CDR2 YNNKEL (reference sequence). The CDR3: CASSQGSGTVWTEAFF. CDR3 DNA sequence: TGTGCCAGCAGCCAAGGCTCCGGGACAGTCTGGACTGAAGCTTTCTTT.

The chain employs TRBV28 and TRBJ2-7; TRBD1 agrees at 9 bases. The trim removed 5 bases at V and 2 bases at J, leaving 7 bases unmatched. Looked up from germline, CDR1 is MDHEN and CDR2 is SYDVKM. There are 15 residues in the CDR3. Written as DNA, the CDR3 is TGTGCCAGCAGTACCCCCGGGACAGGGACCTACGAGCAGTACTTC. Protein product: CASSTPGTGTYEQYF.